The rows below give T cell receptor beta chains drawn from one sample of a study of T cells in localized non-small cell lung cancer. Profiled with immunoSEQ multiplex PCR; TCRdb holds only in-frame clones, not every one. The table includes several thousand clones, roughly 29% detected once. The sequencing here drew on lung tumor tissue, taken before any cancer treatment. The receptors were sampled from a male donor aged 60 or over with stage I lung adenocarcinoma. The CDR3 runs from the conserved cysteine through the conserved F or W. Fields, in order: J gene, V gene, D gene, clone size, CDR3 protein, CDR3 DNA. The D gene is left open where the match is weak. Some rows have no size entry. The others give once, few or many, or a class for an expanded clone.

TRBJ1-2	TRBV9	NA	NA	CASSALGYGYTF	TGTGCCAGCAGCGCCCTGGGGTATGGCTACACCTTC
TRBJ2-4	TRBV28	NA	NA	CASSFNSHNRVKNIQYF	TGTGCCAGCAGTTTTAACAGCCACAATAGGGTCAAAAACATTCAGTACTTC
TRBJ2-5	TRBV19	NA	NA	CASRRPGGAEGETQYF	TGTGCCAGTAGGCGCCCAGGAGGGGCAGAAGGAGAGACCCAGTACTTC
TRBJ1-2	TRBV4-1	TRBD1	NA	CASSQDRNQFYGYTF	TGCGCCAGCAGCCAGGACAGGAACCAATTCTATGGCTACACCTTC
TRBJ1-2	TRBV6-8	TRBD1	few	CASCLDRGYGYTF	TGTGCCAGCTGCCTCGACAGGGGGTATGGCTACACCTTC
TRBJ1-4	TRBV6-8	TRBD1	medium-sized	CASRTTGGAANEKLFF	TGTGCCAGCAGAACCACAGGGGGCGCGGCTAATGAAAAACTGTTTTTT
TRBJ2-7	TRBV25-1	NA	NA	CASSPGGFFSYEQYF	TGTGCCAGCAGTCCTGGGGGGTTTTTCTCCTACGAGCAGTACTTC
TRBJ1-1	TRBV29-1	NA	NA	CSVEIGGGTEAFF	TGCAGCGTTGAAATCGGGGGAGGGACTGAAGCTTTCTTT
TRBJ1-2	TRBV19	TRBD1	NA	CASSISRDRGYGYTF	TGTGCCAGTAGTATCTCCCGGGACAGGGGCTATGGCTACACCTTC
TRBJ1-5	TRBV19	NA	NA	CASKVTSYNQPQHF	TGTGCCAGTAAGGTCACCTCTTACAATCAGCCCCAGCATTTT
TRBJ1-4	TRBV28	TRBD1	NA	CASSSRGRSANEKLFF	TGTGCCAGCAGTTCCAGGGGGCGAAGCGCTAATGAAAAACTGTTTTTT
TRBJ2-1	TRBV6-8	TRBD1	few	CASTATGPRSDEQFF	TGTGCCAGCACCGCGACAGGGCCACGTTCGGATGAGCAGTTCTTC
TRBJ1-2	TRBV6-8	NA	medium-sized	CASSYSGEGYTF	TGTGCCAGCAGTTACTCGGGGGAGGGCTACACCTTC
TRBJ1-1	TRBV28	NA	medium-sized	CASSFLSGDTEAFF	TGTGCCAGCAGTTTTCTTTCGGGGGACACTGAAGCTTTCTTT
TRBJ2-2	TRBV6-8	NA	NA	CASSYSKGLPTGELFF	TGTGCCAGCAGTTACTCGAAGGGCCTCCCCACCGGGGAGCTGTTTTTT
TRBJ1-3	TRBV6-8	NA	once	CASSYRTTGNTIYF	TGTGCCAGCAGTTACCGGACAACCGGAAACACCATATATTTT
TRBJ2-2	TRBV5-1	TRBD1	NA	CASSSQGAPGELFF	TGCGCCAGCAGCTCACAGGGGGCCCCCGGGGAGCTGTTTTTT
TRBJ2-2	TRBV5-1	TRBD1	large	CASSSDRGAVTGELFF	TGCGCCAGCAGCTCGGACAGGGGGGCGGTTACCGGGGAGCTGTTTTTT
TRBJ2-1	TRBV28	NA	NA	CASSSSGSYNEQFF	TGTGCCAGCAGTAGTAGCGGATCCTACAATGAGCAGTTCTTC
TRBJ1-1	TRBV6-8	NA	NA	CASSYLGGTEAFF	TGTGCCAGCAGTTATTTGGGGGGGACTGAAGCTTTCTTT
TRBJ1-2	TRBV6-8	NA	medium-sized	CASSSLRGALNYGYTF	TGTGCCAGCAGTTCGCTCCGAGGGGCGCTAAACTATGGCTACACCTTC
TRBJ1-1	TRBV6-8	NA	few	CASRSTVNTEAFF	TGTGCCAGCAGATCAACAGTGAACACTGAAGCTTTCTTT
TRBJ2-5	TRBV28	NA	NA	CASSLGAGPGDF	TGTGCCAGCAGCCTTGGTGCGGGCCCCGGGGACTTC
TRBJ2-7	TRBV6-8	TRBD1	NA	CASYRTGASYEQYF	TGTGCCAGCTACCGGACAGGGGCCTCCTACGAGCAGTACTTC
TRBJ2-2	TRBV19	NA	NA	CASSIGRGSDTGELFF	TGTGCCAGTAGTATAGGGAGGGGGTCGGACACCGGGGAGCTGTTTTTT
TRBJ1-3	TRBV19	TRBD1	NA	CASSKDRSSGNTIYF	TGTGCCAGTAGTAAGGACAGGAGCTCTGGAAACACCATATATTTT
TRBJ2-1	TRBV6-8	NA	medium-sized	CASSYSVDEQFF	TGTGCCAGCAGTTACTCTGTTGATGAGCAGTTCTTC
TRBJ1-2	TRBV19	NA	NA	CASKEGPNNYGYTF	TGTGCCAGTAAGGAGGGGCCGAATAACTATGGCTACACCTTC
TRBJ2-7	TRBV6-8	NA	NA	CASSTPLKSSYEQYF	TGTGCCAGCAGTACGCCCCTTAAAAGCTCCTACGAGCAGTACTTC
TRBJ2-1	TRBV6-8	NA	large	CASNDADTPGNEQFF	TGTGCCAGCAACGATGCAGATACACCCGGCAATGAGCAGTTCTTC
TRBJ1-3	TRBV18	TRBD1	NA	CASSPGTDAGNTIYF	TGTGCCAGCTCGCCCGGGACAGACGCTGGAAACACCATATATTTT
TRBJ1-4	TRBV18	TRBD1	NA	CASWTGSEGEKLFF	TGTGCCAGCTGGACAGGGTCGGAGGGTGAAAAACTGTTTTTT
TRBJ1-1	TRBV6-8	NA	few	CASSYSVGMNTEAFF	TGTGCCAGCAGTTACTCTGTCGGCATGAACACTGAAGCTTTCTTT